The 18 T cell receptor beta chains given below trace back to one sample, sequenced in a study of OX40 agonist ivuxolimab in advanced cancers. Profiled with immunoSEQ multiplex PCR; TCRdb holds only in-frame clones, not every one. Of 60,000 to 95,000 clones in the sample, about 85% were seen once. The sequences come from CD4+ or CD8+ T cells sorted from blood, collected in a trial of the OX40 agonist ivuxolimab. The receptors were gathered from an adult with an advanced solid tumor such as melanoma, head and neck, liver or kidney cancer.

The V and J genes are TRBV6-5 and TRBJ1-3; the D is unclear. Trimming cost V 6 bases and J 0 bases, with 9 bases left between them. This CDR3 spans 14 amino acids. Germline V gene data show CDR1 as MNHEY and CDR2 as SVGAGI. CDR3 loop: CASSGVISGNTIYF. The CDR3 DNA follows: TGTGCCAGCAGCGGCGTAATCTCTGGAAACACCATATATTTT.

V gene TRBV6-5 combines with J gene TRBJ2-3; no reliable D call. Trimming pared 3 bases from V and 7 bases from J, leaving 5 bases between. The CDR3 consists of 11 residues. The germline gives CDR1 MNHEY, CDR2 SVGAGI. The CDR3 spells CASSYEYTQYF. For the CDR3, the DNA is TGTGCCAGCAGTTATGAGTATACGCAGTATTTT.

J is TRBJ2-5 and V is TRBV11-2; 12 positions match TRBD2. Germline lookup yields CDR1 SGHAT and CDR2 FQNNGV. CDR3 length: 17 residues. Trimming took 5 bases from V and 5 from J; bases not matched to a gene: 12. CDR3: CASSPASGGAGMETQYF. CDR3 bases: TGTGCCAGCAGCCCCGCTAGCGGGGGGGCCGGCATGGAGACCCAGTACTTC.

The chain carries TRBV5-1 and TRBJ2-7; 10 bases line up with TRBD2. CDR1 and CDR2 (germline): SGHRS, YFSETQ. The CDR3 length is 16 residues. The junction had 14 bases not matched to a gene; V was cut back by 6 bases and J by 5 bases. The CDR3 protein is CASNALAGVPGHEQYF. DNA of the CDR3: TGCGCCAGCAACGCGCTAGCGGGGGTCCCCGGTCACGAGCAGTACTTC.

The chain links TRBV30 to TRBJ1-6; TRBD1 is a possible D gene (5 bases). Per germline, CDR1 GTSNPN and CDR2 SVGIG (reference sequence). This CDR3 is built from 14 residues. V lost 0 bases and J 9 bases, leaving 12 bases between the germline ends. The CDR3 region is CAWSVAGRGSPLHF. The CDR3 DNA reads TGTGCCTGGAGTGTTGCGGGGAGGGGTTCACCCCTCCACTTT.

This clone was recorded only once. The chain is built from TRBV7-2 and TRBJ1-2; no firm D call. Germline loops: CDR1 SGHTA, CDR2 FQGNSA. The V gene lost 2 bases and the J gene lost 4 bases, with 11 bases spanning the gap. The CDR3 is 14 amino acids. The CDR3 protein is CASSLNRETYGYTF. The CDR3 DNA follows: TGTGCCAGCAGCTTAAACCGGGAGACCTATGGCTACACCTTC.

The chain employs TRBV19 and TRBJ2-2; D may be TRBD1 (6 bases). Deletions cut 7 bases from V and 1 base from J, with 10 bases between. The CDR3 extends over 14 amino acids. Germline-derived CDR1 and CDR2 are LNHDA and SQIVND (reference sequence). The CDR3, as DNA: TGTGCCAGTACCCCGGGACAGAACACCGGGGAGCTGTTTTTT. Its translation is CASTPGQNTGELFF. The variable domain in full, completed from reference TRBV19 and TRBJ2-2, reads DGGITQSPKYLFRKEGQNVTLSCEQNLNHDAMYWYRQDPGQGLRLIYYSQIVNDFQKGDIAEGYSVSREKKESFPLTVTSAQKNPTAFYLCASTPGQNTGELFFGEGSRLTVL.

The chain carries TRBV11-2 and TRBJ2-1; 7 bases map to TRBD1. Trimming removed 3 bases from V and 10 bases from J; junction bases left unmatched: 15. Germline-derived CDR1 and CDR2 are SGHAT and FQNNGV. CDR3 size: 16 residues. In DNA, the CDR3 is TGTGCCAGCAGCTTCCCCGGGACAGAAGGTTTCCGGGAGCAGTTCTTC. It codes for CASSFPGTEGFREQFF.

This sequence joins TRBV2 and TRBJ1-6; D is uncertain. Germline V gene lookup returns CDR1 SNHLY and CDR2 FYNNEI. V was cut by 2 bases and J by 14 bases, with 7 bases left in between. The CDR3 is made up of 11 amino acids. CDR3 sequence reads: CASSEQSALHF. CDR3 DNA sequence: TGTGCCAGCAGTGAACAGAGCGCCCTCCACTTT.

This sequence joins TRBV6-1 and TRBJ2-3; 9 bases line up with TRBD2. The junction had 12 bases not matched to a gene; V was cut back by 3 bases and J by 2 bases. Germline-derived CDR1 and CDR2 are MNHNS and SASEGT. The CDR3 length is 18 residues. The CDR3 DNA reads as TGTGCCAGCAGTGATCCCCCCCCCGCGGGGGGGATCACAGATACGCAGTATTTT. As protein: CASSDPPPAGGITDTQYF.

The chain uses TRBV6-5 and TRBJ2-7; D is ambiguous. The CDR3 consists of 14 residues. V lost 2 bases and J lost 1, with 9 bases in between. CDR1 and CDR2 from the germline V gene are MNHEY and SVGAGI. The CDR3 spells CASSYGSPSYEQYF. The DNA for the CDR3 is TGTGCCAGCAGTTACGGCAGTCCATCCTACGAGCAGTACTTC.

This clone appeared a few times. The chain links TRBV4-1 to TRBJ2-7, with a weak D call TRBD1 (6 bases). Germline V lookup: CDR1 MGHRA, CDR2 YSYEKL. Trimming stripped 0 bases from V and 7 bases from J, with 19 bases between. The CDR3 loop spans 16 amino acids. The CDR3 sequence is CASSQDPRQGSSEQYF. DNA for the CDR3: TGCGCCAGCAGCCAAGATCCCCGGCAGGGGAGTAGTGAGCAGTACTTC.

The V gene is TRBV6-5, the J gene TRBJ1-4; a possible D gene is TRBD1 (5 bases). The CDR3 loop spans 11 amino acids. The V gene's germline CDR1 is MNHEY and CDR2 SVGAGI. Trimming took off 7 bases at V and 8 bases at J, with 8 bases between the two ends. The CDR3 protein is CASMRGEKLFF. The CDR3 DNA is TGTGCCAGCATGAGGGGCGAAAAACTGTTTTTT.

This chain links TRBV4-3 with TRBJ1-4; TRBD1 matches at 8 bases. This CDR3 is 17 amino acids long. The ends lost 4 bases at V and 0 bases at J; junction bases unmatched: 7. Germline V gene data show CDR1 as LGHNA and CDR2 as YSLEER. CDR3: CASSRGRQGTTNEKLFF. As DNA, the CDR3 is TGCGCCAGCAGCCGTGGGAGACAGGGGACAACTAATGAAAAACTGTTTTTT.

This chain joins TRBV7-8 and TRBJ1-5; 7 positions match TRBD1. In germline, CDR1 is SGHVS, CDR2 FQNEAQ. Germline trimming cut 5 bases from V and 6 bases from J; bases unmatched to any gene: 13. The CDR3 length is 16 residues. The CDR3 is CASSTQGGRVVQPQHF. The CDR3 DNA reads TGTGCCAGCAGCACCCAGGGGGGGCGCGTAGTTCAGCCCCAGCATTTT.

The chain carries TRBV5-4 and TRBJ2-5; 14 bases align to TRBD2. V dropped 3 bases and J dropped 2; count of bases not matched to a gene: 6. Germline V lookup: CDR1 SGHNT, CDR2 YYREEE (reference sequence). The CDR3 has 17 residues. DNA for the CDR3: TGTGCCAGCAGCTGGGTCGGGACTAGCGGGGGACAAGAGACCCAGTACTTC. Its translation is CASSWVGTSGGQETQYF.

The chain has TRBV7-2 and TRBJ2-4; D perhaps matches TRBD2 (7 bases). Trimming cost V 5 bases and J 7 bases, with 18 bases left between them. The V gene's germline CDR1 is SGHTA and CDR2 FQGNSA. The CDR3 runs to 15 residues. The CDR3, as DNA: TGTGCCAGCAGCACAGGGTTTGGGGAGGGGAACATTCAGTACTTC. Residues: CASSTGFGEGNIQYF.

This chain links TRBV12-5 with TRBJ1-4, with TRBD1 matching 8 bases. The ends lost 8 bases at V and 3 bases at J; junction bases unmatched: 5. The germline V gene encodes CDR1 LGHNT and CDR2 FRNRAP. This CDR3 is 14 amino acids long. The CDR3: CASSPGGPNEKLFF. The DNA for the CDR3 is TGTGCTAGTAGCCCAGGGGGCCCTAATGAAAAACTGTTTTTT.